This T cell receptor (beta chain) came from a study of shared clonotypes between healthy human individuals. Trimming shortened V by 5 bases and J by 2 bases, and 4 bases separated the two germline ends. CDR3 size: 11 residues. Per germline, CDR1 SGHVS and CDR2 FNYEAQ. This table comes from immunoSEQ multiplex PCR, and its TCRdb copy is limited to in-frame clones, with some not included. The profile shows 950,000 to 1,300,000 clones, around 74% of them singletons. The specimen was memory CD4+ T cells sorted from blood. The subset denotes: CD45RA-negative fraction. The V and J genes are TRBV7-6 and TRBJ2-7; D is ambiguous. The clonotype comes from a man younger than 35 in good health. This chain's CDR3 is CASSPTYEQYF. The CDR3 nucleotides read TGTGCCAGCAGCCCGACCTACGAGCAGTACTTC.